This is a list of T cell receptor beta chains from one sample in a study of cytomegalovirus exposure and HLA in healthy donors. The assay was immunoSEQ multiplex PCR, and TCRdb's table has in-frame clones only and misses some. The table includes more than 250,000 clones, roughly 90% detected once. Input material: PBMCs. Source of these receptors: a woman between 18 and 29 years old in good health and CMV-seronegative. Both conserved end residues are part of each CDR3. The D gene is left open where the match is weak. Rows may omit the clone size; those that give it use once, few, many or a size class.

j_gene: TRBJ1-5
abundance: .
d_gene: .
v_gene: TRBV9
CDR3nt: TGTGCCAGCAGCCCGGGGGGAGGCGGACCCCAGCATTTT
CDR3aa: CASSPGGGGPQHF

j_gene: TRBJ1-1
abundance: .
d_gene: .
v_gene: TRBV7-8
CDR3nt: TGTGCCAGCAGCCCTGAGTTGGGGGGTCCTGAAGCTTTCTTT
CDR3aa: CASSPELGGPEAFF

j_gene: TRBJ2-7
abundance: few
d_gene: TRBD1
v_gene: TRBV4-2
CDR3nt: TGTGCCAGCAGCCACCACTCTAGGAGACGACCGGGACAGCCAACCTACGAGCAGTACTTC
CDR3aa: CASSHHSRRRPGQPTYEQYF

j_gene: TRBJ2-1
abundance: .
d_gene: .
v_gene: TRBV9
CDR3nt: TGTGCCAGCAGCGTCCCTGGGGGGTCTCCCAATGAGCAGTTCTTC
CDR3aa: CASSVPGGSPNEQFF

j_gene: TRBJ1-5
abundance: .
d_gene: .
v_gene: TRBV19
CDR3nt: TGTGCCAGTAGTTTGACAGTAAATCAGCCCCAGCATTTT
CDR3aa: CASSLTVNQPQHF

j_gene: TRBJ1-2
abundance: once
d_gene: .
v_gene: TRBV18
CDR3nt: TGTGCCAGCTCACGTTCCGGACCAGAGACAGGCAACTATGGCTACACCTTC
CDR3aa: CASSRSGPETGNYGYTF

j_gene: TRBJ1-5
abundance: .
d_gene: .
v_gene: TRBV11-2
CDR3nt: TGTGCCAGCAGCTTGGGCCCCCAGGGGCAGCCCCAGCATTTT
CDR3aa: CASSLGPQGQPQHF

j_gene: TRBJ2-3
abundance: .
d_gene: .
v_gene: TRBV7-9
CDR3nt: TGTGCCAGCAGCCTCAAGACAGAAATTCCCACAGATACGCAGTATTTT
CDR3aa: CASSLKTEIPTDTQYF

j_gene: TRBJ1-6
abundance: .
d_gene: .
v_gene: TRBV10-3
CDR3nt: TGTGCCATCAGTGAGGGCCAGGTCAATACACCCCTCCACTTT
CDR3aa: CAISEGQVNTPLHF

j_gene: TRBJ2-7
abundance: .
d_gene: TRBD2
v_gene: TRBV5-1
CDR3nt: TGCGCCAGCAGCTTACTAGCGGACGCTTCCTACGAGCAGTACTTC
CDR3aa: CASSLLADASYEQYF

j_gene: TRBJ2-1
abundance: .
d_gene: TRBD1
v_gene: TRBV5-1
CDR3nt: TGCGCCAGCAGCGGAATCAACAGGGGGTCGTCCTACAATGAGCAGTTCTTC
CDR3aa: CASSGINRGSSYNEQFF

j_gene: TRBJ2-1
abundance: few
d_gene: TRBD1
v_gene: TRBV13
CDR3nt: TGTGCCAGCAGCTTCGGGACAGGAGATTTTTACAATGAGCAGTTCTTC
CDR3aa: CASSFGTGDFYNEQFF

j_gene: TRBJ2-7
abundance: .
d_gene: .
v_gene: TRBV7-9
CDR3nt: TGTGCCAGCAGCTTAGCGGGCCCAGGGAAGTTGGACGAGCAGTACTTC
CDR3aa: CASSLAGPGKLDEQYF

j_gene: TRBJ1-1
abundance: .
d_gene: .
v_gene: TRBV30
CDR3nt: TGTGCCTGGAGTTCACGAGGAGGCACTGAAGCTTTCTTT
CDR3aa: CAWSSRGGTEAFF

j_gene: TRBJ2-1
abundance: .
d_gene: .
v_gene: TRBV27
CDR3nt: TGTGCCAGCAGTCCCCCGAGTTACAATGAGCAGTTCTTC
CDR3aa: CASSPPSYNEQFF

j_gene: TRBJ2-3
abundance: .
d_gene: .
v_gene: TRBV14
CDR3nt: TGTGCCAGCAGCCAAATAGCGGCGACGCAGTATTTT
CDR3aa: CASSQIAATQYF

j_gene: TRBJ2-1
abundance: .
d_gene: TRBD1
v_gene: TRBV28
CDR3nt: TGTGCCAGCAGTTTACCTCCGGGACAGGGGGTTCCGCAGTTCTTC
CDR3aa: CASSLPPGQGVPQFF

j_gene: TRBJ2-3
abundance: .
d_gene: TRBD2
v_gene: TRBV27
CDR3nt: TGTGCCAGCAGCCCGACTAGCTCCTTTACAGATACGCAGTATTTT
CDR3aa: CASSPTSSFTDTQYF

j_gene: TRBJ1-3
abundance: .
d_gene: .
v_gene: TRBV5-1
CDR3nt: TGCGCCAGCAGACCCGGGACAAGTGGAAACACCATATATTTT
CDR3aa: CASRPGTSGNTIYF

j_gene: TRBJ1-3
abundance: .
d_gene: TRBD1
v_gene: TRBV9
CDR3nt: TGTGCCAGCAGCGTTCAGGGGGCGGACTCTGGAAACACCATATATTTT
CDR3aa: CASSVQGADSGNTIYF

j_gene: TRBJ1-3
abundance: .
d_gene: TRBD1
v_gene: TRBV5-1
CDR3nt: TGCGCCAGCAGCTTGGGGGGGACAGGCTCTGGAAACACCATATATTTT
CDR3aa: CASSLGGTGSGNTIYF

j_gene: TRBJ2-2
abundance: .
d_gene: .
v_gene: TRBV27
CDR3nt: TGTGCCAGCAGTTTATTCCCTAGGCAGGGCGCGAACACCGGGGAGCTGTTTTTT
CDR3aa: CASSLFPRQGANTGELFF

j_gene: TRBJ1-4
abundance: .
d_gene: .
v_gene: TRBV15
CDR3nt: TGTGCCACCAGCAGAGGACCGGGGGTTCGGGAAAAACTGTTTTTT
CDR3aa: CATSRGPGVREKLFF

j_gene: TRBJ2-5
abundance: .
d_gene: .
v_gene: TRBV27
CDR3nt: TGTGCCAGCAGTTTCACAGGGAGATGGGAGACCCAGTACTTC
CDR3aa: CASSFTGRWETQYF

j_gene: TRBJ1-1
abundance: .
d_gene: .
v_gene: TRBV12-5
CDR3nt: TGTGCTAGTGGTTCCTCGGGGGGGGTTATTAACACTGAAGCTTTCTTT
CDR3aa: CASGSSGGVINTEAFF

j_gene: TRBJ2-7
abundance: few
d_gene: .
v_gene: TRBV11-2
CDR3nt: TGTGCCAGCAGCCCGTCCTACGAGCAGTACTTC
CDR3aa: CASSPSYEQYF

j_gene: TRBJ1-2
abundance: once
d_gene: TRBD1
v_gene: TRBV2
CDR3nt: TGTGCCAGCAGTCCAGATTTAATGGGGACAGGGGGTAACTATGGCTACACCTTC
CDR3aa: CASSPDLMGTGGNYGYTF

j_gene: TRBJ1-1
abundance: .
d_gene: .
v_gene: TRBV6-5
CDR3nt: TGTGCCAGCAGTTACTCCCCAGTAAACACTGAAGCTTTCTTT
CDR3aa: CASSYSPVNTEAFF

j_gene: TRBJ1-1
abundance: .
d_gene: TRBD1
v_gene: TRBV7-3
CDR3nt: TGTGCCAGCAGCTTAGGGACAGGGGGCAGGTTTGGAGGCACTGAAGCTTTCTTT
CDR3aa: CASSLGTGGRFGGTEAFF

j_gene: TRBJ2-1
abundance: .
d_gene: TRBD1
v_gene: TRBV5-1
CDR3nt: TGCGCCAGCAGCTGGGGACAGATCAATGAGCAGTTCTTC
CDR3aa: CASSWGQINEQFF

j_gene: TRBJ2-1
abundance: .
d_gene: TRBD2
v_gene: TRBV13
CDR3nt: TGTGCCAGCAGCTCCACCGCAGCGGGGGCCTTCAATGAGCAGTTCTTC
CDR3aa: CASSSTAAGAFNEQFF

j_gene: TRBJ1-2
abundance: .
d_gene: .
v_gene: TRBV6-5
CDR3nt: TGTGCCAGCTCCCGGTCTTCACTTTACTGTGGCTACACCTTC
CDR3aa: CASSRSSLYCGYTF

j_gene: TRBJ1-4
abundance: .
d_gene: .
v_gene: TRBV27
CDR3nt: TGTGCCAGCAGTTCCATCGGGGGGGCAACTAATGAAAAACTGTTTTTT
CDR3aa: CASSSIGGATNEKLFF

j_gene: TRBJ1-6
abundance: .
d_gene: .
v_gene: TRBV6-5
CDR3nt: TGTGCCAGCAGCGTTGGCAGGGAAAATTCACCCCTCCACTTT
CDR3aa: CASSVGRENSPLHF

j_gene: TRBJ2-7
abundance: .
d_gene: .
v_gene: TRBV30
CDR3nt: TGTGCCTGGAGTTCGCCCGGGACAAAGTCCTACGAGCAGTACTTC
CDR3aa: CAWSSPGTKSYEQYF

j_gene: TRBJ2-7
abundance: .
d_gene: .
v_gene: TRBV19
CDR3nt: TGTGCCAGTAGTAGCGGGGGCTCCCCCTACGAGCAGTACTTC
CDR3aa: CASSSGGSPYEQYF

j_gene: TRBJ2-3
abundance: .
d_gene: TRBD2
v_gene: TRBV5-4
CDR3nt: TGTGCCAGCCGAACTAGCGGGTTCACAGATACGCAGTATTTT
CDR3aa: CASRTSGFTDTQYF

j_gene: TRBJ2-7
abundance: .
d_gene: .
v_gene: TRBV6-5
CDR3nt: TGTGCCACCTCAAGGGAGGTTCTCTACGAGCAGTACTTC
CDR3aa: CATSREVLYEQYF

j_gene: TRBJ1-3
abundance: once
d_gene: .
v_gene: TRBV7-8
CDR3nt: TGTGCCAGCAGCCCCTTCTTGGGCGGAAACACCATATATTTT
CDR3aa: CASSPFLGGNTIYF

j_gene: TRBJ2-1
abundance: .
d_gene: TRBD1
v_gene: TRBV5-1
CDR3nt: TGCGCCAGCAGCGGGACAGTTTACAATGAGCAGTTCTTC
CDR3aa: CASSGTVYNEQFF

j_gene: TRBJ1-2
abundance: .
d_gene: .
v_gene: TRBV29-1
CDR3nt: TGCAGCGTTTTAGACAGCCCATATGGCTACACCTTC
CDR3aa: CSVLDSPYGYTF

j_gene: TRBJ1-1
abundance: .
d_gene: .
v_gene: TRBV5-4
CDR3nt: TGTGCCAGCAGCTTCCGGGGGGCTGAAGCTTTCTTT
CDR3aa: CASSFRGAEAFF

j_gene: TRBJ1-6
abundance: .
d_gene: TRBD1
v_gene: TRBV7-9
CDR3nt: TGTGCCAGCAGCCCCTCACCCGGGACAGTGTATAATTCACCCCTCCACTTT
CDR3aa: CASSPSPGTVYNSPLHF

j_gene: TRBJ1-2
abundance: .
d_gene: .
v_gene: TRBV27
CDR3nt: TGTGCCAGCAGTTCCCCCTTCTCGCGGGGCTATGGCTACACCTTC
CDR3aa: CASSSPFSRGYGYTF

j_gene: TRBJ1-6
abundance: .
d_gene: .
v_gene: TRBV5-1
CDR3nt: TGCGCCAGCACCCTTATGGGACAAGATAATTCACCCCTCCACTTT
CDR3aa: CASTLMGQDNSPLHF

j_gene: TRBJ2-5
abundance: .
d_gene: TRBD1
v_gene: TRBV10-3
CDR3nt: TGTGCCATCAGTGACCACACAGGGGGCGCGGGAGAGACCCAGTACTTC
CDR3aa: CAISDHTGGAGETQYF

j_gene: TRBJ2-7
abundance: .
d_gene: TRBD1
v_gene: TRBV19
CDR3nt: TGTGCCACAAGTGGGACAGGGGTCTACGAGCAGTACTTC
CDR3aa: CATSGTGVYEQYF

j_gene: TRBJ2-7
abundance: .
d_gene: .
v_gene: TRBV10-3
CDR3nt: TGTGCCATCAGTGTTAGGACAGCAATAGACGAGCAGTACTTC
CDR3aa: CAISVRTAIDEQYF

j_gene: TRBJ1-2
abundance: .
d_gene: TRBD1
v_gene: TRBV2
CDR3nt: TGTGCCAGCTGGACAGGAGCAAGCTATGGCTACACCTTC
CDR3aa: CASWTGASYGYTF

j_gene: TRBJ1-6
abundance: .
d_gene: .
v_gene: TRBV19
CDR3nt: TGTGCCAGTAGTATAGGGGACATCGGTTCACCCCTCCACTTT
CDR3aa: CASSIGDIGSPLHF